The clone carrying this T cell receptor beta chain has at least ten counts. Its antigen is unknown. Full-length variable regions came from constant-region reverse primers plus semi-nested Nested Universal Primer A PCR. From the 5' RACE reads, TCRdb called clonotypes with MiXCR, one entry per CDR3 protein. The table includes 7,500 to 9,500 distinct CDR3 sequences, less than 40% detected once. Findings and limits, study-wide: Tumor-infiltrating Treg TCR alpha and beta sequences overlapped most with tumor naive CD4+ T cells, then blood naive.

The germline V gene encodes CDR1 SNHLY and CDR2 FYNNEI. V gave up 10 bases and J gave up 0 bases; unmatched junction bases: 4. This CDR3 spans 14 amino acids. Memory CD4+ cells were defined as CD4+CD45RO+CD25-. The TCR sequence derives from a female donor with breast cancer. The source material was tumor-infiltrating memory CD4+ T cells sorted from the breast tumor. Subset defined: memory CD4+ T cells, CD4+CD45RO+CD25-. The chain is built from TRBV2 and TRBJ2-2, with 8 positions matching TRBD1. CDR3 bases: TGTGCCACGAGGACAGGGTCGAACACCGGGGAGCTGTTTTTT. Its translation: CATRTGSNTGELFF.